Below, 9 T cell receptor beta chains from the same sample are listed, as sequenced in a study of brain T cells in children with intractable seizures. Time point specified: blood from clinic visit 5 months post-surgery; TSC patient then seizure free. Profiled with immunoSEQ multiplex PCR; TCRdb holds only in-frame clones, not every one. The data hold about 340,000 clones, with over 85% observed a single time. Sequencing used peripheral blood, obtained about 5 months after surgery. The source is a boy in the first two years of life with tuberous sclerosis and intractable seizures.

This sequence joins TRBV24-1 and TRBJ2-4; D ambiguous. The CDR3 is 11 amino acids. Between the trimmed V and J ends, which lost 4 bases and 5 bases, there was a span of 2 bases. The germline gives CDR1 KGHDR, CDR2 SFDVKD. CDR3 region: CATSDENIQYF. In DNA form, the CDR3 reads TGTGCCACCAGTGACGAAAACATTCAGTACTTC.

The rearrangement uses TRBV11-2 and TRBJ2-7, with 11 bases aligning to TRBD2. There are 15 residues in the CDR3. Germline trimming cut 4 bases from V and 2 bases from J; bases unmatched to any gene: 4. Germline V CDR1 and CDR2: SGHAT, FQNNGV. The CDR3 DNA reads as TGTGCCAGCAGCTCCATAGCGGGGGGGCCCTACGAGCAGTACTTC. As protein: CASSSIAGGPYEQYF.

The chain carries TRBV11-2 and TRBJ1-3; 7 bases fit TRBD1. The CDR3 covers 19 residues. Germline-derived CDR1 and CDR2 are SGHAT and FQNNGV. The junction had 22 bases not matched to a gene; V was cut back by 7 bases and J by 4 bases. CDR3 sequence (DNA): TGTGCCAGCACCGAACGAGAGCCGCCAGGGGGGTTGGCGGGAAACACCATATATTTT. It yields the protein CASTEREPPGGLAGNTIYF. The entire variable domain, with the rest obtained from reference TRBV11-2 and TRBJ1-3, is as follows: EAGVAQSPRYKIIEKRQSVAFWCNPISGHATLYWYQQILGQGPKLLIQFQNNGVVDDSQLPKDRFSAERLKGVDSTLKIQPAKLEDSAVYLCASTEREPPGGLAGNTIYFGEGSWLTVV.

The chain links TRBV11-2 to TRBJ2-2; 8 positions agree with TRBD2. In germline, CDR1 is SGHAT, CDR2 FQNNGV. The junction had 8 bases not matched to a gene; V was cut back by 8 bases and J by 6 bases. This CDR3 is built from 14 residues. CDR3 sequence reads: CASCIAGRAGELFF. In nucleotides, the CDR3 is TGTGCCAGCTGTATAGCGGGGCGGGCCGGGGAGCTGTTTTTT.

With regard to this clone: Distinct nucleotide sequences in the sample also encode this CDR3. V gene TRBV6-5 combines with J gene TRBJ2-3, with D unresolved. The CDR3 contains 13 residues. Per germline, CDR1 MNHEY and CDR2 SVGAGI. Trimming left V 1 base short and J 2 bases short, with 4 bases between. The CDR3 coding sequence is TGTGCCAGCAGTTACTTGTCCACAGATACGCAGTATTTT. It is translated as CASSYLSTDTQYF.

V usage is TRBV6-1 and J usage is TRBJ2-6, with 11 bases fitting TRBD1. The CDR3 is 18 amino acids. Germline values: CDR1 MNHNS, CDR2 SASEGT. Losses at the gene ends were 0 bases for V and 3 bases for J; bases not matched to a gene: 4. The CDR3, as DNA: TGTGCCAGCAGTGAAGCGAGGGACAGGGGGTATGGGGCCAACGTCCTGACTTTC. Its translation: CASSEARDRGYGANVLTF.

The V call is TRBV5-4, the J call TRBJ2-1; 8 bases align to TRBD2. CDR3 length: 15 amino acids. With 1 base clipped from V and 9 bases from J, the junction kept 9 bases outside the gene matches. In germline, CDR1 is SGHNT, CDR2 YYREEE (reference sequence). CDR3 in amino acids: CASSLSIERESEQFF. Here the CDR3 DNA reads TGTGCCAGCAGCTTGTCCATAGAGCGGGAGTCTGAGCAGTTCTTC.

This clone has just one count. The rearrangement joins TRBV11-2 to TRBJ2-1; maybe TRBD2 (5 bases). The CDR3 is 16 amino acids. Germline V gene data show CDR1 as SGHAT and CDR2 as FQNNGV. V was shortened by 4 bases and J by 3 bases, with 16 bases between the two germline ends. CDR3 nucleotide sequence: TGTGCCAGCAGCTCCCCTCCGGGCGGGCACTACAATGAGCAGTTCTTC. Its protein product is CASSSPPGGHYNEQFF.

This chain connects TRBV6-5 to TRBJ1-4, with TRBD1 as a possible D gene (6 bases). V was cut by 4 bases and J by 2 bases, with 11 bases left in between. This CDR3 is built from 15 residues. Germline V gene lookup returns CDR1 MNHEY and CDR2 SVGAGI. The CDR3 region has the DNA TGTGCCAGCAGTTCGACAGGAGTGACTAATGAAAAACTGTTTTTT. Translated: CASSSTGVTNEKLFF.